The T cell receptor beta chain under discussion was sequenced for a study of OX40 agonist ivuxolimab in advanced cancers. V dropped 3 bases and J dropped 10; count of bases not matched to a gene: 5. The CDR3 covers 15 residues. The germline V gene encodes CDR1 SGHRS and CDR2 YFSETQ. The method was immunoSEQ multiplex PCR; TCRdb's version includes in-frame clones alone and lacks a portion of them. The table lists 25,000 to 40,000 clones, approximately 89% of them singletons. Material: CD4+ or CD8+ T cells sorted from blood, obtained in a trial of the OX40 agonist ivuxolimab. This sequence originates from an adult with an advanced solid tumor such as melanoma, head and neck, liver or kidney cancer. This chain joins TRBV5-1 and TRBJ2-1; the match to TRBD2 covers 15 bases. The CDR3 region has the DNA TGCGCCAGCAGCTGGACTAGCGGGAGGGTTGGAGAGCAGTTCTTC. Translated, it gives CASSWTSGRVGEQFF. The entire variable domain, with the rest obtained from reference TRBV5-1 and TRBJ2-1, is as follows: KAGVTQTPRYLIKTRGQQVTLSCSPISGHRSVSWYQQTPGQGLQFLFEYFSETQRNKGNFPGRFSGRQFSNSRSEMNVSTLELGDSALYLCASSWTSGRVGEQFFGPGTRLTVL.